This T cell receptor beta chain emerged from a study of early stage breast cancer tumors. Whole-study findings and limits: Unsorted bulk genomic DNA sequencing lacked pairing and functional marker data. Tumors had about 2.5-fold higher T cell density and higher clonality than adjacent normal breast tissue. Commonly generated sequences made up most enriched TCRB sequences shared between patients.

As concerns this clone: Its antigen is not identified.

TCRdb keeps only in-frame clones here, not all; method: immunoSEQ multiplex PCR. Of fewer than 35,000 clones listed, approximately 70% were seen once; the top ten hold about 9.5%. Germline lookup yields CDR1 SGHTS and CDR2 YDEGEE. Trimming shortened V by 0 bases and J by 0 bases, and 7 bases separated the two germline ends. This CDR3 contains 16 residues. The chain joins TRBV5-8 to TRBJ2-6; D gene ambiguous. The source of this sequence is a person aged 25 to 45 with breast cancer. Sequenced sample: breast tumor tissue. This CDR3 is CASSLALSSGANVLTF. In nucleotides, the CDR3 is TGTGCCAGCAGCTTGGCTTTAAGCTCTGGGGCCAACGTCCTGACTTTC.